A selection of T cell receptor beta chains follows, all from one sample in a study of response to subunit inactivated influenza vaccine. TCRdb re-analysed the RT-PCR reads in MiXCR, keeping a single row per CDR3 protein. Among about 650,000 distinct CDR3 sequences listed, 15% to 19% were seen once. The sequencing used PBMCs from blood, collected approximately 12 days after vaccination. The source is a middle-aged man who received an inactivated influenza vaccine. The CDR3 runs from the conserved cysteine through the conserved F or W. The order of the fields is CDR3 DNA, CDR3 protein, D gene, V gene, J gene, clone size. A D gene is named only where the DNA matches it firmly. Clone size, where shown, is once, few, many, or a class for clones that have expanded.

TGTGCCTGGACTTTGGACACCGGGGAGCTGTTTTTT,CAWTLDTGELFF,-,TRBV30,TRBJ2-2,-
TGCAGTGCTAGACCCCCCCGCACAGCCCGGGGCACCGGGGAGCTGTTTTTT,CSARPPRTARGTGELFF,-,TRBV20-1,TRBJ2-2,-
TGTGCCAGCAGCCTCCGAAAGGGGGGCTACGAGCAGTACTTC,CASSLRKGGYEQYF,-,TRBV6-1,TRBJ2-7,-
TGTGCCAGCAGCCAACCGGGAGCTGGGGCCAACGTCCTGACTTTC,CASSQPGAGANVLTF,-,TRBV4-2,TRBJ2-6,many
TGTGCCAGCAGTTTACACTACGAGCAGTACTTC,CASSLHYEQYF,-,TRBV12-3/TRBV12-4,TRBJ2-7,many
TGTGCCAGCAGCCAATTGGCCATAGGTGGCTACACCTTC,CASSQLAIGGYTF,-,TRBV7-9,TRBJ1-2,-
TGTGCCAGTAGTTTCTTGGGGGCACAGCCCCAGCATTTT,CASSFLGAQPQHF,-,TRBV19,TRBJ1-5,few
TGTGCCTGGAACCCGACCCCGGGACGTGGTGAAGCTTTCTTT,CAWNPTPGRGEAFF,-,TRBV30,TRBJ1-1,-
TGTGCCTGGAGTACCAGGGGAACAGGGAGGACCGGGGAGCTGTTTTTT,CAWSTRGTGRTGELFF,-,TRBV30,TRBJ2-2,-
TGTGCCAGCAGTTTATGGACCCACACGGGCAATTCACCCCTCCACTTT,CASSLWTHTGNSPLHF,-,TRBV12-3/TRBV12-4,TRBJ1-6,few
TGTGCCAGCAGCTTGTGGGGGGAACGGGAAAAACTGTTTTTT,CASSLWGEREKLFF,-,TRBV5-4,TRBJ1-4,few
TGTGCCAGCAGTGCCGGCGGGTTTGACTACAATGAGCAGTTCTTC,CASSAGGFDYNEQFF,-,TRBV2,TRBJ2-1,many
TGTGCCAGCAGCACCCCCAGCACAGATACGCAGTATTTT,CASSTPSTDTQYF,-,TRBV7-9,TRBJ2-3,many
TGTGCCAGCAGCTCCGCGGGGGGGCCTACAGATACGCAGTATTTT,CASSSAGGPTDTQYF,TRBD2,TRBV5-5,TRBJ2-3,-
TGTGCCAGCATGGAGGACGGAACTAATGAAAAACTGTTTTTT,CASMEDGTNEKLFF,-,TRBV12-3/TRBV12-4,TRBJ1-4,-
TGTGCCAGCAGTGTTGGGATTACCTACGAGCAGTACTTC,CASSVGITYEQYF,-,TRBV6-1,TRBJ2-7,-
TGCAGCGTATGGGACTGGCGAGCGGGCACAGATACGCAGTATTTT,CSVWDWRAGTDTQYF,-,TRBV29-1,TRBJ2-3,few
TGTGCCAGCAGTGACGACAGGGGGCGGGAGACCCAGTACTTC,CASSDDRGRETQYF,TRBD1,TRBV2,TRBJ2-5,few
TGTGCCAGCACCGCGGGGGGGCTTGTGAATGAGCAGTTCTTC,CASTAGGLVNEQFF,TRBD2,TRBV25-1,TRBJ2-1,-
TGTGCCATCAGAGGACAGGTGGGCACAGATACGCAGTATTTT,CAIRGQVGTDTQYF,TRBD1,TRBV10-3,TRBJ2-3,-
TGTGCCATCAGTGAGTCACCTAGGGCAGATACGCAGTATTTT,CAISESPRADTQYF,-,TRBV10-3,TRBJ2-3,few
TGTGCCAGCAGCTTAGTCGCTAGCAGCCTAGGCGAGCAGTACTTC,CASSLVASSLGEQYF,-,TRBV7-2,TRBJ2-7,few
TGTGCCAGCCAACCCCGTCGTGGGTCTCCCTCCTACGAGCAGTACTTC,CASQPRRGSPSYEQYF,-,TRBV6-1,TRBJ2-7,-
TGCGCCAGCAGCCAGGAAGGACAGGCGAGGTACGAGCAGTACTTC,CASSQEGQARYEQYF,TRBD1,TRBV4-3,TRBJ2-7,many
TGTGCCTGGAGTGTTAGGGATCGATCACCCCTCCACTTT,CAWSVRDRSPLHF,-,TRBV30,TRBJ1-6,few
TGTGCTAGTGGTTCCGGAACCTTGAAAGAGACCCAGTACTTC,CASGSGTLKETQYF,-,TRBV12-5,TRBJ2-5,-
TGCAGCGTTGAAGGCCACTCTTCGGACGAGCAGTACTTC,CSVEGHSSDEQYF,-,TRBV29-1,TRBJ2-7,-
TGCGCCAGCCGCCGGGGCGGGGTGGGGACTGAAGCTTTCTTT,CASRRGGVGTEAFF,-,TRBV5-1,TRBJ1-1,many
TGCAGCGTTGTCGGCTGGGAGAACACCGGGGAGCTGTTTTTT,CSVVGWENTGELFF,-,TRBV29-1,TRBJ2-2,few
TGTGCCAGTAGTACAGAGGGGACAGGGGGAGTGAACACTGAAGCTTTCTTT,CASSTEGTGGVNTEAFF,TRBD1,TRBV19,TRBJ1-1,-
TGTGCCATCAGTGATCCTACAAGCTCTGGGGCCAACGTCCTGACTTTC,CAISDPTSSGANVLTF,-,TRBV10-3,TRBJ2-6,few
TGTGCCAGCAGTTTCCTAGCGGCCCAAGAGACCCAGTACTTC,CASSFLAAQETQYF,TRBD2,TRBV6-2/TRBV6-3,TRBJ2-5,few
TGCGCCAGCAGCCAAGTCCACTCTCTAATTAACAATGAGCAGTTCTTC,CASSQVHSLINNEQFF,-,TRBV4-1,TRBJ2-1,-
TGTGCCAGCAGCGCGGCGGGCCGGGACAGGGGGCTCGAGCAGTACTTC,CASSAAGRDRGLEQYF,TRBD1,TRBV7-9,TRBJ2-7,-
TGTGCCAGCAGGCGACTAGCGGGCCTCTACAATGAGCAGTTCTTC,CASRRLAGLYNEQFF,TRBD2,TRBV6-2/TRBV6-3,TRBJ2-1,few
TGTGCCAGCAGTTCAACAGGGTTTCCGCGGGAGCAGTACTTC,CASSSTGFPREQYF,-,TRBV28,TRBJ2-7,-
TGTGCCAGCAGCTTACTAGCGGGGATTGACATTCAGTACTTC,CASSLLAGIDIQYF,TRBD2,TRBV5-6,TRBJ2-4,few
TGTGCCAGCAGCCCTAGGGACACTAGCACAGATACGCAGTATTTT,CASSPRDTSTDTQYF,-,TRBV12-3/TRBV12-4,TRBJ2-3,many
TGTGCCAGCAGCCAGGGGTGGCTGAGACCCCTCCACTTT,CASSQGWLRPLHF,-,TRBV3-1,TRBJ1-6,few
TGCGCCAGCAGCCAAGGGGCTCAGACCTCTAACTACAATGAGCAGTTCTTC,CASSQGAQTSNYNEQFF,-,TRBV4-3,TRBJ2-1,-
TGTGCCAGCAGTTTAGGTCAGGGGTTTAGCATTCAGTACTTC,CASSLGQGFSIQYF,-,TRBV12-3/TRBV12-4,TRBJ2-4,few
TGCAGTGCTAGAGGGAGGGACAGTACCTACGAGCAGTACTTC,CSARGRDSTYEQYF,-,TRBV20-1,TRBJ2-7,few
TGTGCCAGCAGGTCCGTCACCGGGCCGCTCACCTATAATTCACCCCTCCACTTT,CASRSVTGPLTYNSPLHF,-,TRBV11-2,TRBJ1-6,few
TGCGCCAGCAGCCAAGAGAGCTCCTATAATTCACCCCTCCACTTT,CASSQESSYNSPLHF,-,TRBV4-3,TRBJ1-6,many
TGTGCCTGGGACAGGGGCCCCTACGAGCAGTACTTC,CAWDRGPYEQYF,TRBD1,TRBV30,TRBJ2-7,-
TGTGCCACCAGTGACCCACGGACAGGGACGGGTCATCAAGAGACCCAGTACTTC,CATSDPRTGTGHQETQYF,TRBD1,TRBV24-1,TRBJ2-5,few
TGTGCCAGCAGCCACGGTCCTAGCGGGAGGGGAAAGACCCAGTACTTC,CASSHGPSGRGKTQYF,TRBD2,TRBV14,TRBJ2-5,few
TGCGCCAGCAGCCAGGGGACTAGCGGGAGGCCCCAGGGCACCGGGGAGCTGTTTTTT,CASSQGTSGRPQGTGELFF,TRBD2,TRBV4-3,TRBJ2-2,-
TGTGCCAGCAGCTCCAACGGAGGCCCCACCTACGGCTACACCTTC,CASSSNGGPTYGYTF,-,TRBV7-2,TRBJ1-2,-
TGTGCCAGCAGCAGACTTCGGACTAGCGGGAGCTCCTACGAGCAGTACTTC,CASSRLRTSGSSYEQYF,TRBD2,TRBV6-2/TRBV6-3,TRBJ2-7,few
TGTGCCAGCAGCTTTGTAGAACAGGGGGCAACTGGAAACACCATATATTTT,CASSFVEQGATGNTIYF,TRBD1,TRBV7-2,TRBJ1-3,-
TGCGCCAGCAGCCCCTCCTCGGGGAGCTATGAGCAGTTCTTC,CASSPSSGSYEQFF,-,TRBV5-1,TRBJ2-1,-
TGTGCCAGCAGCACCGGGGTTGATCAGCCCCAGCATTTT,CASSTGVDQPQHF,-,TRBV12-3/TRBV12-4,TRBJ1-5,-
TGCGCCAGCAGCTTGGGCCCAGAGAAGAACTATGGCTACACCTTC,CASSLGPEKNYGYTF,-,TRBV5-1,TRBJ1-2,-
TGCGCCAGCAGCTTGGATATAGCGGCTCAAGAGACCCAGTACTTC,CASSLDIAAQETQYF,-,TRBV5-1,TRBJ2-5,-
TGTGCCAGCAGTGACAGGACGAACTCACCCCTCCACTTT,CASSDRTNSPLHF,-,TRBV25-1,TRBJ1-6,-
TGCGCCAGCAGCTCACAAGCCATGAACACTGAAGCTTTCTTT,CASSSQAMNTEAFF,-,TRBV5-1,TRBJ1-1,few
TGTGCCAGCAGCTTAGTAGGACAAAGCACAGATACGCAGTATTTT,CASSLVGQSTDTQYF,-,TRBV11-2,TRBJ2-3,many
TGCAGCGCCGGACCCCGGCTCGGGGAGACCCAGTACTTC,CSAGPRLGETQYF,-,TRBV29-1,TRBJ2-5,-